Listed below are T cell receptor beta chains from one sample, sequenced in a study of control samples from healthy donors and cancer patients. Profiling relied on immunoSEQ multiplex PCR, and the TCRdb table lists in-frame clones only, not all of them. This sample yields 100,000 to 120,000 clones, of which over 75% are seen a single time; roughly 4% belongs to the top ten. The sequencing sample was made of PBMCs. The origin of the receptors is a woman aged 60-70 years with lung cancer. CDR3s include the opening cysteine and the closing phenylalanine or tryptophan. D genes are given only for firm matches. A clone size is listed for some rows: how often the clone was seen (once, few, many), or a class if it is expanded.

d_call clone_size j_call v_call cdr3_aa cdr3_nt
. . TRBJ2-1 TRBV5-1 CASSREVGQAPYNEQFF TGCGCCAGCAGTCGGGAAGTGGGGCAGGCACCCTACAATGAGCAGTTCTTC
TRBD1 . TRBJ2-7 TRBV10-3 CAISDWGQGKDEQYF TGTGCCATCAGTGATTGGGGACAGGGGAAGGACGAGCAGTACTTC
. . TRBJ1-1 TRBV7-2 CASSPRTGAGDTNTEAFF TGTGCCAGCAGCCCTCGAACTGGGGCAGGGGATACGAACACTGAAGCTTTCTTT
TRBD1 once TRBJ1-2 TRBV4-3 CASSQQGAVGYTF TGCGCCAGCAGCCAACAGGGGGCGGTTGGCTACACCTTC
. . TRBJ1-6 TRBV19 CASKPLGSYNSPLHF TGTGCCAGTAAGCCCTTGGGCTCCTATAATTCACCCCTCCACTTT
. . TRBJ1-1 TRBV27 CASSLSPPGMVNTEAFF TGTGCCAGCAGTTTATCTCCTCCAGGGATGGTGAACACTGAAGCTTTCTTT
TRBD2 . TRBJ2-5 TRBV5-1 CASTSDQETQYF TGCGCCAGTACTAGCGACCAAGAGACCCAGTACTTC
. once TRBJ1-1 TRBV6-5 CASSSGTVNTEAFF TGTGCCAGCAGTTCAGGGACGGTGAACACTGAAGCTTTCTTT
TRBD2 . TRBJ2-3 TRBV19 CASSMGWTSDTDTQYF TGTGCCAGTAGTATGGGGTGGACTAGCGACACAGATACGCAGTATTTT
TRBD2 . TRBJ2-3 TRBV7-3 CASSSGLAGGLGTQYF TGTGCCAGCAGCTCGGGACTAGCGGGGGGATTGGGTACGCAGTATTTT
. once TRBJ2-3 TRBV2 CASSYTVTTDTQYF TGTGCCAGCAGTTACACGGTGACCACAGATACGCAGTATTTT
. . TRBJ2-7 TRBV30 CAWSCYRALISYEQYF TGTGCCTGGAGCTGTTACAGGGCCTTAATCTCCTACGAGCAGTACTTC
. few TRBJ1-5 TRBV6-1 CASSELGSQPQHF TGTGCCAGCAGTGAGTTGGGAAGTCAGCCCCAGCATTTT
TRBD2 . TRBJ2-1 TRBV3-1/TRBV3-2 CASSQAYIAGGMGGGYNEQFF TGTGCCAGCAGCCAAGCGTATATAGCGGGAGGAATGGGGGGAGGGTACAATGAGCAGTTCTTC
TRBD1 . TRBJ1-2 TRBV5-4 CASSLDTGGRTF TGTGCCAGCAGCTTGGATACAGGGGGCCGGACCTTC
TRBD2 . TRBJ2-1 TRBV5-1 CASSLLAGARGNEQFF TGCGCCAGCAGCTTGTTGGCGGGAGCCCGGGGCAATGAGCAGTTCTTC
. . TRBJ1-5 TRBV19 CATQWQGDQPQHF TGTGCCACCCAATGGCAGGGTGACCAGCCCCAGCATTTT
TRBD1 once TRBJ1-2 TRBV5-1 CASSLAGQGSGYTF TGCGCCAGCAGCTTGGCGGGACAGGGGAGTGGCTACACCTTC
. . TRBJ2-7 TRBV11-3 CASTQTGRVVEQYF TGTGCCAGCACCCAGACGGGCAGGGTAGTCGAGCAGTACTTC
. . TRBJ1-6 TRBV30 CAWSLGGVLNSPLHF TGTGCCTGGAGTCTAGGGGGGGTTCTTAATTCACCCCTCCACTTT
TRBD1 . TRBJ1-5 TRBV19 CASSQTGGLSPQHF TGTGCCAGTAGCCAGACAGGGGGCCTTTCGCCCCAGCATTTT
. once TRBJ1-5 TRBV6-2/TRBV6-3 CASSYSNSGEGYSNQPQHF TGTGCCAGCAGTTACTCAAATTCGGGGGAAGGATATAGCAATCAGCCCCAGCATTTT
TRBD2 . TRBJ2-2 TRBV6-2/TRBV6-3 CASSWTSANTGELFF TGTGCCAGCAGCTGGACTAGCGCAAACACCGGGGAGCTGTTTTTT